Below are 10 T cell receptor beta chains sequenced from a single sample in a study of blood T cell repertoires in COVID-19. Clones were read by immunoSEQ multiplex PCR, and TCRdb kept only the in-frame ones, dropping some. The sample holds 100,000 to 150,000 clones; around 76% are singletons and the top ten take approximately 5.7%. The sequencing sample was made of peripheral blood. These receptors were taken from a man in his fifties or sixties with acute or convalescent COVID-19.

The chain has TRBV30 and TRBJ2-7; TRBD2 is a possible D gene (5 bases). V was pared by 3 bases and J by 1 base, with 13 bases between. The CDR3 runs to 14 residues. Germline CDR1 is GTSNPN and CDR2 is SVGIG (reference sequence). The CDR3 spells CAWRPGLQSYEQYF. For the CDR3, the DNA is TGTGCCTGGAGACCGGGATTGCAATCCTACGAGCAGTACTTC.

The DNA for the CDR3 is TGCAGCGTTGGCACAGCGGGAGAGACCCAGTACTTC. Translation gives CSVGTAGETQYF. The J gene is TRBJ2-5, the V gene TRBV29-1; D possibly corresponds to TRBD2 (6 bases). Trimming stripped 4 bases from V and 4 bases from J, with 10 bases between. From germline, CDR1 is SQVTM and CDR2 ANQGSEA. The CDR3 length is 12 residues.

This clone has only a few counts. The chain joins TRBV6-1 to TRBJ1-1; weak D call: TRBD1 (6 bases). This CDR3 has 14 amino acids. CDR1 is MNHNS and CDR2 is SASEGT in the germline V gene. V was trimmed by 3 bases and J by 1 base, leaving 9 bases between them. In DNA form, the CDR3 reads TGTGCCAGCAGTGAGATCAGGGGGAACACTGAAGCTTTCTTT. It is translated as CASSEIRGNTEAFF.

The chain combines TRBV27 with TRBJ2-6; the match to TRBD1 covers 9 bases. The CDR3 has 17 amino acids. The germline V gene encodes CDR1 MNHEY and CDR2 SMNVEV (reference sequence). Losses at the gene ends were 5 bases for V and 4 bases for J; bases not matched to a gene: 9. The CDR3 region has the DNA TGTGCCAGCAGTGGGGGACAGGGAGATTCAGGGGCCAACGTCCTGACTTTC. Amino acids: CASSGGQGDSGANVLTF.

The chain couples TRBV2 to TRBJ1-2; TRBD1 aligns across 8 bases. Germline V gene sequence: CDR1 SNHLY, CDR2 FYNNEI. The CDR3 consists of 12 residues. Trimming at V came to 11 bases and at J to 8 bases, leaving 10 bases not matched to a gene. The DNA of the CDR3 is TGTGCCTCTACGACAGGGGTCGAGGGCTACACCTTC. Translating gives CASTTGVEGYTF.

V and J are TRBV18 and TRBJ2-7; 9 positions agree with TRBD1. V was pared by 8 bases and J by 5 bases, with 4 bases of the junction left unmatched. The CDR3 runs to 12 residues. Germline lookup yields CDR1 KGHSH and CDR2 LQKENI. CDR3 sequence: CASGTGINEQYF. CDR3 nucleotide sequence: TGTGCCAGCGGGACAGGGATCAACGAGCAGTACTTC.

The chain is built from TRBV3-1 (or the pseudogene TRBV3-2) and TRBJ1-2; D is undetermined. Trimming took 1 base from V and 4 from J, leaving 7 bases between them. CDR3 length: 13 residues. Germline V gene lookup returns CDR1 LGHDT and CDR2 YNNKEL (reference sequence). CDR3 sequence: CASSQGRAYGYTF. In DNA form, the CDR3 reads TGTGCCAGCAGCCAAGGGAGAGCCTATGGCTACACCTTC.

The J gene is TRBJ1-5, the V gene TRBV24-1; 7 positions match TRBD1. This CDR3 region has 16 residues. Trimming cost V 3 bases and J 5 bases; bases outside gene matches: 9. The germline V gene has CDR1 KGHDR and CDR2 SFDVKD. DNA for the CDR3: TGTGCCACCAGTGATCCGGCACAGGGGTTCGATCAGCCCCAGCATTTT. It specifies CATSDPAQGFDQPQHF.

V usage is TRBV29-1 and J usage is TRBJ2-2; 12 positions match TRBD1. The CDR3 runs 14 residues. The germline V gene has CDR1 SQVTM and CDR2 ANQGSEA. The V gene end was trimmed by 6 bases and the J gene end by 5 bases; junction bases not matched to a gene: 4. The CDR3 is CSVKGQGATGELFF. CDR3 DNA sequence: TGCAGCGTGAAGGGACAGGGGGCGACCGGGGAGCTGTTTTTT.

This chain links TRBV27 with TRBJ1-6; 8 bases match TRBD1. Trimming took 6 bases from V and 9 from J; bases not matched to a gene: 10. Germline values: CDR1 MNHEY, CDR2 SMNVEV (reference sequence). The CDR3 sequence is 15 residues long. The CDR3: CASRDLQGGRSPLHF. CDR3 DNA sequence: TGTGCCAGCAGGGACCTACAGGGGGGGCGTTCACCCCTCCACTTT.